This is a list of T cell receptor beta chains from one sample in a study of T cells in Graves' hyperthyroidism and ophthalmopathy. MiXCR, run by TCRdb on the multiplex PCR reads, gives a single entry per CDR3 protein. The sample contains about 620,000 distinct CDR3 sequences, around 15% of which appear only once. Sequencing was performed on blood. Receptors originate from a woman aged 25-40 years with Graves' hyperthyroidism. Each CDR3 is given without its conserved first and last residue.

J gene: TRBJ1-4; V gene: TRBV28; CDR3 protein: ASSFLEDRAEKLF
J gene: TRBJ1-6; V gene: TRBV12-3/TRBV12-4; CDR3 protein: ASSPRTGPNSPLH
J gene: TRBJ2-5; V gene: TRBV28; CDR3 protein: ASSFATSGSQETQY
J gene: TRBJ2-5; V gene: TRBV5-4; CDR3 protein: ASSPAGGPSETQY
J gene: TRBJ1-2; V gene: TRBV6-1; CDR3 protein: ASSERRNYGYT
J gene: TRBJ2-6; V gene: TRBV5-8; CDR3 protein: ASSPWGYYSGANVLT
J gene: TRBJ1-2; V gene: TRBV20-1; CDR3 protein: SARARHLYYGYT
J gene: TRBJ2-2; V gene: TRBV6-1; CDR3 protein: ASSKDPSNTGELF
J gene: TRBJ2-7; V gene: TRBV20-1; CDR3 protein: SARDRKGGSGEQY
J gene: TRBJ2-3; V gene: TRBV12-3/TRBV12-4; CDR3 protein: ASTRGTGTSTDTQY
J gene: TRBJ2-5; V gene: TRBV25-1; CDR3 protein: ASSEYRGVQTQY
J gene: TRBJ2-3; V gene: TRBV29-1; CDR3 protein: SVVGADTQY
J gene: TRBJ2-2; V gene: TRBV5-6; CDR3 protein: ASSRNPTGELF
J gene: TRBJ1-2; V gene: TRBV11-3; CDR3 protein: ASSQDQGISLRGYT
J gene: TRBJ2-1; V gene: TRBV6-1; CDR3 protein: ASRVRDRGGEQF
J gene: TRBJ2-5; V gene: TRBV29-1; CDR3 protein: SVRKGGGLETQY
J gene: TRBJ2-1; V gene: TRBV11-2; CDR3 protein: ASSPYLATNEQF
J gene: TRBJ2-3; V gene: TRBV7-2; CDR3 protein: ASSLDRGGADTQY
J gene: TRBJ1-1; V gene: TRBV28; CDR3 protein: ASSLGQYTEAF
J gene: TRBJ2-1; V gene: TRBV20-1; CDR3 protein: SARRTSGANEQF
J gene: TRBJ1-5; V gene: TRBV15; CDR3 protein: ATSRDSAGSRNQPQH
J gene: TRBJ2-1; V gene: TRBV5-1; CDR3 protein: ASSLGNRGRLSYNEQF
J gene: TRBJ2-1; V gene: TRBV6-1; CDR3 protein: ASSEGGNYNEQF
J gene: TRBJ1-6; V gene: TRBV5-5; CDR3 protein: ASSPGGAWNSPLH
J gene: TRBJ2-5; V gene: TRBV3-1; CDR3 protein: ASSGYLAGRILETQY
J gene: TRBJ1-2; V gene: TRBV12-3/TRBV12-4; CDR3 protein: ASSRQGDGYT
J gene: TRBJ2-4; V gene: TRBV5-6; CDR3 protein: ASSFLRGTSGRRLAKNIQY
J gene: TRBJ2-7; V gene: TRBV3-1; CDR3 protein: ASSGHSGRLEQY
J gene: TRBJ2-2; V gene: TRBV5-6; CDR3 protein: ASSLGLAATGELF
J gene: TRBJ2-2; V gene: TRBV15; CDR3 protein: ATSRVPGTNAGELF
J gene: TRBJ2-1; V gene: TRBV18; CDR3 protein: ASSPSGVSYNEQF
J gene: TRBJ1-6; V gene: TRBV6-2/TRBV6-3; CDR3 protein: ASTPMSSYNSPLH
J gene: TRBJ1-1; V gene: TRBV25-1; CDR3 protein: ASSDRLGLDTEAF
J gene: TRBJ2-6; V gene: TRBV27; CDR3 protein: ASSLSSVVTSGANVLT
J gene: TRBJ2-5; V gene: TRBV24-1; CDR3 protein: ATASSGAAQETQY
J gene: TRBJ1-4; V gene: TRBV30; CDR3 protein: AWSVIYLRRGLNEKLF
J gene: TRBJ2-6; V gene: TRBV6-5; CDR3 protein: ASSYWGALSGANVLT
J gene: TRBJ2-1; V gene: TRBV27; CDR3 protein: ASSPGGRSYNEQF
J gene: TRBJ2-7; V gene: TRBV20-1; CDR3 protein: SARRGASYEQY
J gene: TRBJ2-3; V gene: TRBV2; CDR3 protein: ASSPSGVGTDTQY
J gene: TRBJ2-7; V gene: TRBV19; CDR3 protein: ASSPRTSGSASYEQY
J gene: TRBJ2-1; V gene: TRBV20-1; CDR3 protein: SAPTGHRYNEQF
J gene: TRBJ2-1; V gene: TRBV7-8; CDR3 protein: ASSYYPPGTRNEQF
J gene: TRBJ1-6; V gene: TRBV28; CDR3 protein: ASSFTRTGLTNSPLH
J gene: TRBJ2-5; V gene: TRBV20-1; CDR3 protein: SARPLAGLETQY
J gene: TRBJ1-4; V gene: TRBV6-1; CDR3 protein: ASRTGIVFNEKLF
J gene: TRBJ2-7; V gene: TRBV27; CDR3 protein: ASSSPGGLLYEQY
J gene: TRBJ2-4; V gene: TRBV6-1; CDR3 protein: ASRTPGGVKNIQY
J gene: TRBJ2-7; V gene: TRBV7-2; CDR3 protein: ASTRRVGTGPNEQY
J gene: TRBJ1-1; V gene: TRBV9; CDR3 protein: ASSVVRDTEAF
J gene: TRBJ2-6; V gene: TRBV3-1; CDR3 protein: ASSQAPGTGANVLT
J gene: TRBJ1-1; V gene: TRBV5-1; CDR3 protein: ASSGGIDTEAF
J gene: TRBJ2-5; V gene: TRBV30; CDR3 protein: AWSSGIPETQY
J gene: TRBJ2-5; V gene: TRBV6-4; CDR3 protein: ASRKVEETQY
J gene: TRBJ2-1; V gene: TRBV6-9; CDR3 protein: ASMGTSGRVIQLNEQF
J gene: TRBJ2-7; V gene: TRBV11-2; CDR3 protein: ASSQGLVSYEQY
J gene: TRBJ2-5; V gene: TRBV4-2; CDR3 protein: ASSQPLAGATETQY